This T cell receptor (beta chain) was sequenced for a study of CD8 T cells in Susac syndrome (dated by TCRdb to 2018 to 2020). About the study as a whole: Repertoire sequencing was used to test whether CD8+ T cell activation and differentiation in Susac syndrome was antigen driven. The study compared CD8+ T cell repertoire clonality among eleven to twelve healthy donors, approximately 14 Susac syndrome patients and fewer than 19 multiple sclerosis patients.

General findings and caveats noted by the study authors: The number of individuals in the TCR sequencing and HLA analysis was recognized as being relatively small.

Peripheral blood CD8+ and CD4+ T cells from healthy donors, Susac syndrome patients and multiple sclerosis patients were profiled by high-throughput TCR beta sequencing. Treatment-naive patients with stable or active relapsing-remitting disease fulfilling revised McDonald criteria were used as multiple sclerosis controls. Bulk CD8+ and CD4+ T cells were purified by magnetic negative isolation, whereas CD8+ TEMRA cells were enriched by FACS. Blood was collected in EDTA tubes and processed within 24 hours, with PBMCs isolated through density gradient centrifugation. PBMCs intended for TCR sequencing were frozen in liquid nitrogen and were later thawed in a 37 degrees C water bath. A purity of at least 90% was achieved for sorted or isolated CD4+, CD8+ and CD8+ TEMRA cells. CDR1 SEHNR and CDR2 FQNEAQ were looked up in the germline V gene (reference sequence). The junction carries 10 bases between V and J, which are trimmed by 5 bases and 2 bases respectively. Measured from the cysteine to the phenylalanine, the CDR3 is 14 residues long. The only DNA kept is the CDR3, 42 bases in frame from the first base.

RNA was extracted with the RNeasy kit and roughly 0.5 to 1 ug was reverse transcribed using random hexamers. The immunoSEQ multiplex PCR assay, covering 54 Vbeta and 13 Jbeta segments, was used to amplify TCR beta CDR3 regions. PCR amplification bias was corrected using a synthetic template baseline for primer optimization and computational correction. The authors processed their data as follows. Only productive sequences were kept, with reads annotated to V, D and J genes according to IMGT and analyzed in immunoSEQ Analyzer. Clonality was computed as one minus Shannon entropy normalized by log2 of the number of productive unique sequences. For each patient and control, public and private clones were evaluated among the 100 most prevalent clones. A clone was defined as Susac-specific if it was absent from the healthy and MS cohorts, from some 1,100 published viral clones and from other ImmuneACCESS disease sequences. TCRdb reprocessed the public reads (quality trimming at Q25 with fastp, clone calling with MiXCR) and kept in-frame beta chains. Every entry covers one CDR3 protein and lists the most common genes and DNA from its rows. The V and J calls here are based on TCRdb, not the publication. The sample table holds about 130,000 distinct CDR3 sequences, of which over 90% were seen once. The ten most abundant clones make up roughly 0.29% of the sample.

With respect to this clonotype: Its antigen target is currently unknown. The sample holds no much larger clone one base away, and base qualities are not on file.

The clonotype comes from a human donor with multiple sclerosis. Input material: CD8+ T cells from PBMCs. Here the chain combines TRBV7-9 and TRBJ2-1, with the D gene too uncertain to name. This receptor has the CDR3 CASSPSRTYNEQFF. DNA sequence: TGTGCCAGCAGCCCGAGTCGGACCTACAATGAGCAGTTCTTC. Reference TRBV7-9 and TRBJ2-1 genes cover what lies past the CDR3, so the full variable domain is DTGVSQNPRHKITKRGQNVTFRCDPISEHNRLYWYRQTLGQGPEFLTYFQNEAQLEKSRLLSDRFSAERPKGSFSTLEIQRTEQGDSAMYLCASSPSRTYNEQFFGPGTRLTVL.